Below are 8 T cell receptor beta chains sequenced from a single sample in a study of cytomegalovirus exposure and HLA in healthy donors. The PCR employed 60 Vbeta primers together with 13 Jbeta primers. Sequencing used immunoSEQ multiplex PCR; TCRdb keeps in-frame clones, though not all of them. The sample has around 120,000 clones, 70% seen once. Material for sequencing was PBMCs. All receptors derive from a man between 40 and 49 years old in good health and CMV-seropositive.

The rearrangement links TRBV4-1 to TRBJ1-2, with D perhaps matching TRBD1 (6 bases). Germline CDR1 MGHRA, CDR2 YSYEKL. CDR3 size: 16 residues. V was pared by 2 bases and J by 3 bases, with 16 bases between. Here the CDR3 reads CASSQYLGAPDYGYTF. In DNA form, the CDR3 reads TGCGCCAGCAGCCAATATCTGGGGGCGCCGGACTATGGCTACACCTTC.

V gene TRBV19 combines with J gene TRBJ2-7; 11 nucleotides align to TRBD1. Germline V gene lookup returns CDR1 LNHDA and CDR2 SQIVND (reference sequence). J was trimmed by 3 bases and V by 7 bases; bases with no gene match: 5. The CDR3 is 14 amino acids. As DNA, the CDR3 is TGTGCCAGTAAAGCGGGACAGGGGGGCTACGAGCAGTACTTC. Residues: CASKAGQGGYEQYF.

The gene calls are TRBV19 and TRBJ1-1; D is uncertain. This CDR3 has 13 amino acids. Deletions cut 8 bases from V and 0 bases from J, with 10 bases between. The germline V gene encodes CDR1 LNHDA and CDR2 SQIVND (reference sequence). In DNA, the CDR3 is TGTGCCAGTGCCCTGAGTGTGAACACTGAAGCTTTCTTT. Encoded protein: CASALSVNTEAFF. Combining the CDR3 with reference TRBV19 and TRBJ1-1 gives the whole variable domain DGGITQSPKYLFRKEGQNVTLSCEQNLNHDAMYWYRQDPGQGLRLIYYSQIVNDFQKGDIAEGYSVSREKKESFPLTVTSAQKNPTAFYLCASALSVNTEAFFGQGTRLTVV.

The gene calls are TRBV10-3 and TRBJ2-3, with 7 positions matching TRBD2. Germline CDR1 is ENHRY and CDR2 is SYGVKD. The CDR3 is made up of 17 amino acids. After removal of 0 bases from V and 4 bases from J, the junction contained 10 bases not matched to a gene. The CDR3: CAISESVLRGSPDTQYF. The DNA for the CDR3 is TGTGCCATCAGTGAGTCTGTCTTGCGCGGGAGTCCAGATACGCAGTATTTT.

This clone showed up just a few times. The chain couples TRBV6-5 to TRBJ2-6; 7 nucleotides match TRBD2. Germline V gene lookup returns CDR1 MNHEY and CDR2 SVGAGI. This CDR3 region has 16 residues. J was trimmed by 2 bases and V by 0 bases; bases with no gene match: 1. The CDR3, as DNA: TGTGCCAGCAGTTACTCGGGAGGGACTGGGGCCAACGTCCTGACTTTC. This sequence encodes CASSYSGGTGANVLTF.

CDR3 loop: CASSLRDSKETQYF. In DNA, the CDR3 is TGTGCCAGCAGCTTGAGGGACTCTAAAGAGACCCAGTACTTC. This chain uses TRBV5-4 with TRBJ2-5, with D perhaps matching TRBD2 (6 bases). Germline lookup yields CDR1 SGHNT and CDR2 YYREEE (reference sequence). The CDR3 sequence is 14 residues long. V shed 1 base and J shed 3 bases, with 10 bases lying between them.

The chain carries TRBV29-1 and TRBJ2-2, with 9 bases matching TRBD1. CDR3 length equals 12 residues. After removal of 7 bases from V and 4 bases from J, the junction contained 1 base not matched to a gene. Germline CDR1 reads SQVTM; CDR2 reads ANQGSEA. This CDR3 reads CSGTGATGELFF. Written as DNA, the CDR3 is TGCAGCGGGACAGGGGCCACCGGGGAGCTGTTTTTT.

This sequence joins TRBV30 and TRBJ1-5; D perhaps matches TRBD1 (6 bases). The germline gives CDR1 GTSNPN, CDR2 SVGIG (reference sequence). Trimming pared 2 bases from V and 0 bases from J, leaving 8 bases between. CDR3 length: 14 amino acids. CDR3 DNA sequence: TGTGCCTGGAGTCCAGGGGCTAGCAATCAGCCCCAGCATTTT. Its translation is CAWSPGASNQPQHF.